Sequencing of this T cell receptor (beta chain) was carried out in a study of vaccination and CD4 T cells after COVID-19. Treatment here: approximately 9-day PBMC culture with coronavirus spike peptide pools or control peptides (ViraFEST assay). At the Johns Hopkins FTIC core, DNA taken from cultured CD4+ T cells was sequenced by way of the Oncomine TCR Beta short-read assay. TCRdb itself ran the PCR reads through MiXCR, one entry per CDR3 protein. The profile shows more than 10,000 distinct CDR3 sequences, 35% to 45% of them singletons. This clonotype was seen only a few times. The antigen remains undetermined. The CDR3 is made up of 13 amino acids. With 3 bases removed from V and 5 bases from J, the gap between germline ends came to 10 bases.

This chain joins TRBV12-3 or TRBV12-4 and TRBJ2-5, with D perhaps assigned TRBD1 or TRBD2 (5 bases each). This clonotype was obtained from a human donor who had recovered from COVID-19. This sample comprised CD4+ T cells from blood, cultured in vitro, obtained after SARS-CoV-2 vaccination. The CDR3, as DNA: TGTGCCAGCAGTTTGGGGGTCGGGGAGACCCAGTACTTC. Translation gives CASSLGVGETQYF.